The T cell receptor (beta chain) described here comes from a study of blood T cell repertoires in COVID-19. Overall study context: The cDNA or gDNA used as material had been derived from T cells, B-cell-depleted T cells, or PBMCs.

Original processing methods: For nucleated cells, counts were estimated from reference gene primer amplification. Profiled with immunoSEQ multiplex PCR; TCRdb holds only in-frame clones, not every one. That table gives V, J and clone size, and the DNA gave D and trimming. The sample lists about 280,000 clones; roughly nine tenths were seen once. After removal of 0 bases from V and 5 bases from J, the junction contained 8 bases not matched to a gene. In germline, CDR1 is LGHNA, CDR2 YSLEER. The CDR3 runs to 17 residues. The TCR comes from a woman aged 40-49 years who had recovered from COVID-19. The chain has TRBV4-3 and TRBJ2-2; 8 nucleotides line up with TRBD2. Specimen: PBMCs or T cells enriched from blood (not recorded which). CDR3 in DNA: TGCGCCAGCAGCCAAGATGCCCGGGAGGGAGGGACCGGGGAGCTGTTTTTT. The encoded protein is CASSQDAREGGTGELFF.